This T cell receptor (beta chain) is from a study of T cells after yellow fever vaccination. V was pared by 2 bases and J by 6 bases, with 20 bases between. This CDR3 contains 16 residues. As to this clonotype: The antigen remains undetermined.

Findings of the study overall: Booster samples showed a return of most primary-vaccination clones (roughly 95% CD4, 85% to 90% CD8).

TCRdb analysed the 5' RACE reads with MiXCR anew, one entry per CDR3 protein. This sample has 550,000 to 750,000 distinct CDR3 sequences, with roughly 12% found just once. This specimen was PBMCs, taken on the day of the yellow fever booster vaccination. The chain is built from TRBV23-1 and TRBJ2-7; no reliable D call. TRBV23-1 is marked as an open reading frame, function uncertain. This receptor was identified in a man younger than 40 who received the YFV17D yellow fever vaccine. The CDR3 region is CASSQHQRIGPLEQYF. The DNA for the CDR3 is TGCGCCAGCAGTCAACATCAAAGGATAGGGCCTCTCGAGCAGTACTTC.